Listed here are 15 T cell receptor beta chains from one sample, sequenced in a study of T cells in Graves' hyperthyroidism and ophthalmopathy. RNA transcripts served as the template for amplifying TCR beta CDR3 regions. TCR CDR3 regions were first amplified by RT-PCR with HTBI primers. Each CDR3 protein is one row after TCRdb ran MiXCR on the multiplex PCR reads. The sample consists of about 640,000 distinct CDR3 sequences, less than 25% of them appearing once. The sequenced sample was blood. The receptors derive from a man in his thirties or forties with Graves' ophthalmopathy.

In its sample, this clonotype was seen once. The chain uses TRBV9 and TRBJ2-7, with D maybe TRBD1 (5 bases). Trimming took 0 bases from V and 2 from J, leaving 12 bases between them. The CDR3 contains 15 residues. CDR1 SGDLS and CDR2 YYNGEE come from the germline V gene. As DNA, the CDR3 is TGTGCCAGCAGCGTAGATCCAGGGCGACCCTACGAGCAGTACTTC. Translation: CASSVDPGRPYEQYF.

This sequence joins TRBV6-1 and TRBJ2-5; tentatively, D is TRBD1 or TRBD2 (5 bases each). The CDR3 length is 15 residues. Trimming pared 5 bases from V and 1 base from J, leaving 14 bases between. Germline assignment: CDR1 MNHNS and CDR2 SASEGT. CDR3 sequence: CASSYDWGTQETQYF. The CDR3 nucleotides are TGTGCCAGCAGTTATGATTGGGGGACCCAAGAGACCCAGTACTTC.

This clonotype was recorded a few times. This chain connects TRBV3-1 to TRBJ2-2; D assignment may be TRBD1 or TRBD2 (7 bases each). The germline V and J ends were trimmed by 4 bases and 7 bases, with 25 bases remaining between them. The germline gives CDR1 LGHDT, CDR2 YNNKEL (reference sequence). There are 18 residues in the CDR3. CDR3 nucleotide sequence: TGTGCCAGCAGCCGAGGAACTCGTCCGACAGGGAGGGTCGGGGAGCTGTTTTTT. Translating gives CASSRGTRPTGRVGELFF.

In regard to this clonotype: A read error may produce the germline difference seen at one junction end. V gene TRBV5-6 combines with J gene TRBJ2-7; 7 bases are a match to TRBD2. Per germline, CDR1 SGHDT and CDR2 YYEEEE. The CDR3 length is 15 residues. This CDR3 reads CASSLGSGPTYEQYF. CDR3 DNA: TGTGCTAGCAGCTTGGGTAGCGGGCCAACCTACGAGCAGTACTTC.

The V gene is TRBV9, the J gene TRBJ1-1, with D unresolved. Germline V gene lookup returns CDR1 SGDLS and CDR2 YYNGEE. This CDR3 has 15 residues. Between the trimmed V and J ends, which lost 0 bases and 1 base, there was a span of 10 bases. CDR3 bases: TGTGCCAGCAGCGTAGTGGAGGTGCCGAACACTGAAGCTTTCTTT. Its protein product is CASSVVEVPNTEAFF.

This clonotype was seen once. Here the CDR3 reads CASAAGTSGRELTKNIQYF. The CDR3 region has the DNA TGTGCCAGCGCCGCCGGGACTAGCGGGAGAGAACTAACCAAAAACATTCAGTACTTC. The chain uses TRBV6-1 and TRBJ2-4; 14 nucleotides agree with TRBD2. Per the germline V gene, CDR1 is MNHNS and CDR2 is SASEGT. This CDR3 region has 19 residues. V lost 8 bases to trimming and J lost 2 bases; unmatched junction nucleotides: 14.

This clonotype has a handful of counts. This chain connects TRBV13 to TRBJ2-7; tentative D call: TRBD1 (5 bases). The CDR3 has 14 amino acids. V lost 2 bases to trimming and J lost 6 bases, with 14 bases between them. Germline V gene data show CDR1 as PRHDT and CDR2 as FYEKMQ (reference sequence). The CDR3 is CASSLPGRVREQYF. In nucleotides, the CDR3 is TGTGCCAGCAGCTTACCGGGCAGGGTACGCGAGCAGTACTTC.

In its sample, this clonotype was seen many times. The chain employs TRBV5-1 and TRBJ2-1, with 14 bases matching TRBD2. Germline CDR1 SGHRS, CDR2 YFSETQ. V shed 4 bases and J 9 bases; nucleotides not matched to a gene: 6. CDR3 length: 15 residues. The CDR3 region is CASSLGTSGSLEQFF. The CDR3 coding sequence is TGCGCCAGCAGCCTCGGGACTAGCGGGAGTCTTGAGCAGTTCTTC.

A few counts support this clonotype. This chain joins TRBV20-1 and TRBJ1-1; D uncertain. The CDR3 extends over 15 amino acids. V dropped 5 bases and J dropped 0 bases, with 16 bases sitting between them. Germline V gene lookup returns CDR1 DFQATT and CDR2 SNEGSKA (reference sequence). The chain's CDR3 is CSAPREGEVNTEAFF. The CDR3 region has the DNA TGCAGTGCTCCTAGAGAGGGAGAGGTGAACACTGAAGCTTTCTTT.

In DNA form, the CDR3 reads TGTGCCAGCAGTGTCCACAGCGCCTATGGCTACACCTTC. It encodes CASSVHSAYGYTF. V is TRBV2 and J is TRBJ1-2; D not certain. Germline CDR1 is SNHLY and CDR2 is FYNNEI. This CDR3 contains 13 residues. V was trimmed by 4 bases and J by 4 bases, leaving 10 bases between them.

The V call is TRBV7-2, the J call TRBJ1-2; 7 bases are shared with TRBD1. Germline V gives CDR1 SGHTA, CDR2 FQGNSA. J gave up 8 bases and V 4 bases, and 13 bases lay outside the gene matches. The CDR3 length is 15 residues. The CDR3 protein is CASSSQGRGLYGYTF. As DNA, the CDR3 is TGTGCCAGCAGCTCCCAAGGTAGGGGGCTGTACGGCTACACCTTC.

The rearrangement links TRBV19 to TRBJ2-2; 10 nucleotides agree with TRBD2. CDR3 length: 16 amino acids. Trimming removed 4 bases from V and 5 bases from J; junction bases left unmatched: 7. The V gene's germline CDR1 is LNHDA and CDR2 SQIVND (reference sequence). As DNA, the CDR3 is TGTGCCAGTAGTAATCCCCTAGCGGGAGTAACCGGGGAGCTGTTTTTT. It codes for CASSNPLAGVTGELFF.

This clonotype showed up just a few times. The V call is TRBV27, the J call TRBJ2-7; D is unresolved. Germline CDR1 reads MNHEY; CDR2 reads SMNVEV (reference sequence). V lost 7 bases to trimming and J lost 3 bases, with 16 bases between them. This CDR3 spans 14 amino acids. CDR3 residues: CASNSWPKGYEQYF. CDR3 coding DNA: TGTGCCAGCAATTCTTGGCCCAAAGGCTACGAGCAGTACTTC.

The V and J genes are TRBV10-3 and TRBJ2-5; 8 positions match TRBD2. This CDR3 is 13 amino acids long. The germline CDR1 and CDR2 sequences are ENHRY and SYGVKD. V trimming: 11 bases; J trimming: 9 bases; junction bases outside the gene matches: 14. CDR3: CAAREVNEGAQYF. As DNA, the CDR3 is TGTGCCGCGCGGGAGGTCAATGAGGGGGCCCAGTACTTC.

This sequence joins TRBV3-1 and TRBJ2-3, with D maybe TRBD2 (5 bases). Deletions cut 2 bases from V and 4 bases from J, with 10 bases between. This CDR3 has 14 residues. Germline CDR1 reads LGHDT; CDR2 reads YNNKEL (reference sequence). The DNA of the CDR3 is TGTGCCAGCAGCCAACAAGCGGCCCCAGATACGCAGTATTTT. The encoded protein is CASSQQAAPDTQYF.